The 15 T cell receptor beta chains below all came from one sample that was sequenced in a study of OX40 agonist ivuxolimab in advanced cancers. Produced via immunoSEQ multiplex PCR; TCRdb's table is partial and in-frame only. The data hold 80,000 or so clones, with roughly 92% observed a single time. This sample comprised CD4+ or CD8+ T cells sorted from blood, obtained in a trial of the OX40 agonist ivuxolimab. These receptor sequences come from an adult with an advanced solid tumor such as melanoma, head and neck, liver or kidney cancer.

The chain couples TRBV18 to TRBJ2-5; D possibly corresponds to TRBD1 (7 bases). The germline CDR1 and CDR2 sequences are KGHSH and LQKENI. The CDR3 runs 20 residues. V lost 4 bases, J lost 0 bases, and 27 bases lay in between. This CDR3 reads CASSQTRGTHLTPNQETQYF. The CDR3 DNA reads TGTGCCAGCTCACAAACCAGGGGGACTCACCTAACCCCCAACCAAGAGACCCAGTACTTC.

The chain has TRBV6-6 and TRBJ2-7; D remains ambiguous. The germline V and J ends were trimmed by 5 bases and 2 bases, with 10 bases remaining between them. Germline lookup yields CDR1 MNHNY and CDR2 SVGAGI (reference sequence). This CDR3 comprises 13 residues. CDR3 sequence reads: CASSGDGTYEQYF. The CDR3 nucleotides read TGTGCCAGCAGTGGCGACGGTACCTACGAGCAGTACTTC.

This clone is a singleton in its sample. The V call is TRBV6-6, the J call TRBJ1-4; D might be TRBD1 (5 bases). CDR1 MNHNY and CDR2 SVGAGI come from the germline V gene (reference sequence). V was trimmed by 6 bases and J by 5 bases, leaving 10 bases between them. CDR3 length: 13 residues. CDR3 region: CASSLSGNEKLFF. In nucleotides, the CDR3 is TGTGCCAGCAGCCTATCAGGGAATGAAAAACTGTTTTTT.

The gene calls are TRBV27 and TRBJ1-4; 9 bases line up with TRBD1. J was trimmed by 5 bases and V by 5 bases; bases with no gene match: 9. This CDR3 has 16 amino acids. CDR1 is MNHEY and CDR2 is SMNVEV in the germline V gene (reference sequence). The CDR3 region has the DNA TGTGCCAGCAGTGTCAAAAGGGACAGGGCGAATGAAAAACTGTTTTTT. This encodes CASSVKRDRANEKLFF. The variable domain in full, completed from reference TRBV27 and TRBJ1-4, reads EAQVTQNPRYLITVTGKKLTVTCSQNMNHEYMSWYRQDPGLGLRQIYYSMNVEVTDKGDVPEGYKVSRKEKRNFPLILESPSPNQTSLYFCASSVKRDRANEKLFFGSGTQLSVL.

The chain couples TRBV18 to TRBJ2-1; 10 bases align to TRBD2. The CDR3 extends over 16 amino acids. V lost 0 bases and J lost 9; bases outside the gene matches: 8. The V gene's germline CDR1 is KGHSH and CDR2 LQKENI. The CDR3 nucleotides read TGTGCCAGCTCACCACCGAAACTAGCGGGGACTGGTGAGCAGTTCTTC. It is translated as CASSPPKLAGTGEQFF.

This chain links TRBV5-1 with TRBJ1-6; tentatively, D is TRBD1 (5 bases). The V end was cut by 4 bases, the J end by 8 bases, with 10 bases between. In germline, CDR1 is SGHRS, CDR2 YFSETQ. This CDR3 has 13 amino acids. CDR3 DNA sequence: TGCGCCAGCAGCCTCGGGGCAGATTCACCCCTCCACTTT. Translating gives CASSLGADSPLHF.

This clone was detected a few times. CDR3 residues: CASGTGAGNQPQHF. CDR3 nucleotide sequence: TGTGCCAGCGGGACAGGGGCCGGTAATCAGCCCCAGCATTTT. The chain couples TRBV6-6 to TRBJ1-5; 10 bases agree with TRBD1. The J segment lost 4 bases and the V segment lost 8 bases, leaving 5 bases of the junction unmatched. This CDR3 spans 14 amino acids. Germline assignment: CDR1 MNHNY and CDR2 SVGAGI (reference sequence).

The chain carries TRBV19 and TRBJ2-6; D gene uncertain. V gave up 0 bases and J gave up 1 base, with 7 bases separating them. The CDR3 runs 16 residues. The germline V gene encodes CDR1 LNHDA and CDR2 SQIVND (reference sequence). CDR3 nucleotides: TGTGCCAGTAGTATAGACTCCTTGTCTGGGGCCAACGTCCTGACTTTC. Amino acids: CASSIDSLSGANVLTF.

This sequence joins TRBV5-4 and TRBJ2-1, with TRBD2 identical over 11 bases. This CDR3 has 16 amino acids. Germline loops: CDR1 SGHNT, CDR2 YYREEE (reference sequence). Unmatched junction bases numbered 8, after V lost 3 bases and J lost 6 bases. Here the CDR3 DNA reads TGTGCCAGCAGCTCCGAGATAGCGGGGGGGCTCAATGAGCAGTTCTTC. As protein: CASSSEIAGGLNEQFF.

The chain links TRBV7-8 to TRBJ1-6; D uncertain. Germline-derived CDR1 and CDR2 are SGHVS and FQNEAQ. The ends were cut back, 5 bases at V and 7 bases at J, with 9 bases in the middle. The CDR3 consists of 13 residues. The CDR3 here is CASSQGPNSPLHF. The CDR3 DNA follows: TGTGCCAGCAGCCAAGGACCGAATTCACCCCTCCACTTT. The full variable domain, rest sourced from reference TRBV7-8 and TRBJ1-6, is GAGVSQSPRYKVAKRGQDVALRCDPISGHVSLFWYQQALGQGPEFLTYFQNEAQLDKSGLPSDRFFAERPEGSVSTLKIQRTQQEDSAVYLCASSQGPNSPLHFGNGTRLTVT.

J is TRBJ1-6 and V is TRBV14; D unresolved. V shed 0 bases and J shed 7 bases, with 13 bases lying between them. In germline, CDR1 is SGHDN, CDR2 FVKESK. CDR3 length: 16 amino acids. The CDR3 is CASSQDRMEANSPLHF. In nucleotides, the CDR3 is TGTGCCAGCAGCCAAGATCGCATGGAGGCAAATTCACCCCTCCACTTT.

The rearrangement joins TRBV7-2 to TRBJ2-5; D may be TRBD2 (6 bases). Germline-derived CDR1 and CDR2 are SGHTA and FQGNSA. CDR3 length equals 16 residues. V shed 2 bases and J shed 0 bases, with 13 bases lying between them. The CDR3 loop reads CASSLRSSAYQETQYF. The CDR3 coding sequence is TGTGCCAGCAGCTTAAGGTCTAGCGCCTACCAAGAGACCCAGTACTTC.

The table lists this clone with a count of one. The chain is built from TRBV6-1 and TRBJ1-2; D is unresolved. Trimming stripped 5 bases from V and 0 bases from J, with 7 bases between. The CDR3 contains 13 residues. The germline CDR1 and CDR2 sequences are MNHNS and SASEGT. This chain's CDR3 is CASSSRTNYGYTF. For the CDR3, the DNA is TGTGCCAGCAGTTCCCGAACTAACTATGGCTACACCTTC.

The DNA of the CDR3 is TGTGCCAGCAGTTCCGGACAGGGCAATCAGCCCCAGCATTTT. This encodes CASSSGQGNQPQHF. The chain carries TRBV27 and TRBJ1-5, with 7 positions matching TRBD1. CDR1 and CDR2 (germline): MNHEY, SMNVEV (reference sequence). The V gene end was trimmed by 4 bases and the J gene end by 2 bases; junction bases not matched to a gene: 2. The CDR3 extends over 14 amino acids.

The DNA of the CDR3 is TGTGCCAGTAAAAAGGAGGGACTAGCGGGAACCAAAAACTACGAGCAGTACTTC. The encoded protein is CASKKEGLAGTKNYEQYF. The V and J genes are TRBV19 and TRBJ2-7; TRBD2 matches at 13 bases. The V gene end was trimmed by 7 bases and the J gene end by 3 bases; junction bases not matched to a gene: 15. Germline V CDR1 and CDR2: LNHDA, SQIVND (reference sequence). CDR3 size: 18 residues. Combining the CDR3 with reference TRBV19 and TRBJ2-7 gives the whole variable domain DGGITQSPKYLFRKEGQNVTLSCEQNLNHDAMYWYRQDPGQGLRLIYYSQIVNDFQKGDIAEGYSVSREKKESFPLTVTSAQKNPTAFYLCASKKEGLAGTKNYEQYFGPGTRLTVT.